The clone carrying this T cell receptor beta chain was seen repeatedly, ten times or more. Its matching antigen is unknown. The sample belongs to a study of T-cell reconstitution after alpha-beta-depleted transplantation in children. Whole-study results and caveats: A year post-transplant, T-cell counts and diversity derived mostly from newly produced T cells. Where alpha-beta T cells came from about two months after transplant was reportedly several hundred expanded graft clones. The origin of high day-60 TCRbeta diversity in some patients lay in surviving recipient T cells and thymic progenitors.

This sample's TCRbeta library carried unique molecular identifier barcodes. TCRdb fed the PCR reads into MiXCR, producing one record per CDR3 protein. The sample consists of around 250,000 distinct CDR3 sequences, around 7.8% of them appearing once. The CDR3 loop spans 19 amino acids. V shed 6 bases and J 0 bases; nucleotides not matched to a gene: 16. Germline-derived CDR1 and CDR2 are KGHSH and LQKENI. The receptor was derived from a male patient aged 10 to 17 who had a stem cell transplant for acute lymphoblastic leukemia, so the T cells may come from the graft donor. Specimen: PBMCs, mostly from graft donor cells, collected 180 days after TCRalphabeta/CD19-depleted stem cell transplant. The rearrangement uses TRBV18 and TRBJ2-1; 8 bases line up with TRBD2. CDR3: CASSSGASGSPSSYNEQFF. Written as DNA, the CDR3 is TGTGCCAGCTCTTCCGGGGCTAGCGGGTCCCCGAGCTCCTACAATGAGCAGTTCTTC.